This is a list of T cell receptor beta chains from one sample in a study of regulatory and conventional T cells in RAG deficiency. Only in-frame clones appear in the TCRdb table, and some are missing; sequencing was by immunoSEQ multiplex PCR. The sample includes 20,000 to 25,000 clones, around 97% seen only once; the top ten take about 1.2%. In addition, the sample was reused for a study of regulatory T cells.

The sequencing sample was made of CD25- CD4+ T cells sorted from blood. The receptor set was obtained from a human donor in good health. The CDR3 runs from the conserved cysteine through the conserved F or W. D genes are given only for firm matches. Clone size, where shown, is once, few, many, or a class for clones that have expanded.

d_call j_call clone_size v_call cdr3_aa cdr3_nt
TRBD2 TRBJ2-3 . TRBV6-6 CASSYGLAASTDTQYF TGTGCCAGCAGTTACGGACTAGCGGCTAGCACAGATACGCAGTATTTT
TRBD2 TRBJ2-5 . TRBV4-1 CASSHDGLAGKETQYF TGCGCCAGCAGCCACGATGGACTAGCGGGGAAAGAGACCCAGTACTTC
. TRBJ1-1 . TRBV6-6 CASSHQYEAFF TGTGCCAGCAGTCACCAGTATGAAGCTTTCTTT
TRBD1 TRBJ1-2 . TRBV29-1 CSVEAYRGDGYTF TGCAGCGTTGAAGCCTACAGGGGGGATGGCTACACCTTC
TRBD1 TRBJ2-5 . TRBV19 CASTPTGFETQYF TGTGCCAGTACCCCGACAGGGTTCGAGACCCAGTACTTC
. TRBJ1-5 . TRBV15 CATSKLWGGALNQPQHF TGTGCCACCAGCAAACTCTGGGGGGGGGCCCTCAATCAGCCCCAGCATTTT
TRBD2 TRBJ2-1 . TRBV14 CASTPVGRGGADEQFF TGTGCCAGCACCCCGGTCGGACGCGGGGGGGCCGATGAGCAGTTCTTC
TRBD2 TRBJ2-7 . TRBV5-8 CASSTGGESSPTYEQYF TGTGCCAGCAGCACGGGAGGGGAGTCCTCTCCAACCTACGAGCAGTACTTC
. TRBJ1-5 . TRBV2 CASSEAPTVSGPQHF TGTGCCAGCAGTGAAGCGCCGACGGTCTCAGGCCCCCAGCATTTT
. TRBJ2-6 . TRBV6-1 CASSEGQSGANVLTF TGTGCCAGCAGTGAGGGGCAGTCTGGGGCCAACGTCCTGACTTTC
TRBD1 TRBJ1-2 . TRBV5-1 CASSLSGQGLNYGYTF TGCGCCAGCAGCTTGTCGGGACAGGGACTCAACTATGGCTACACCTTC
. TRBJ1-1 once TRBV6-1 CASSAGMTNTEAFF TGTGCCAGCAGTGCCGGGATGACGAACACTGAAGCTTTCTTT
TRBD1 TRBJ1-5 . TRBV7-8 CASSFADRVDNQPQHF TGTGCCAGCAGCTTCGCCGACAGGGTGGACAATCAGCCCCAGCATTTT
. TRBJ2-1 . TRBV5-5 CASSLVGGANGKEQFF TGTGCCAGCAGCTTGGTTGGCGGGGCAAATGGGAAAGAGCAGTTCTTC
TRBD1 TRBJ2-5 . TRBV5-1 CASSLPSRGRPQMKNIQETQYF TGCGCCAGCAGCTTGCCGAGCAGGGGGAGACCTCAAATGAAGAACATCCAAGAGACCCAGTACTTC
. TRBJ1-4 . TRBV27 CASSTRGAATNEKLFF TGTGCCAGCAGCACCCGTGGGGCCGCAACTAATGAAAAACTGTTTTTT
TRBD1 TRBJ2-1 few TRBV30 CAWSGTGLNEQFF TGTGCCTGGAGTGGGACAGGGTTGAATGAGCAGTTCTTC
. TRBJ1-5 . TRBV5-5 CASSYPGSNQPQHF TGTGCCAGCAGCTACCCAGGGAGCAATCAGCCCCAGCATTTT